This T cell receptor beta chain was identified in a study of T cell responses to AZD1222 COVID-19 vaccine. Overall study results and limits: Among the donors, most were white British and more were female, and clonal diversity was possibly underestimated. Reportedly, close to half of spike-specific TCRs are directed against unmutated variant regions. Without day 14 samples, only post-peak T cell repertoires were studied.

TCRdb keeps only in-frame clones here, not all; method: immunoSEQ multiplex PCR. The profile shows 120,000 or so clones, about 91% of them singletons. The V end was cut by 5 bases, the J end by 0 bases, with 7 bases between. The CDR3 extends over 13 amino acids. Note on this clone: Its specificity is unknown.

This sequence was found in an adult in good health. This chain connects TRBV12-3 or TRBV12-4 to TRBJ1-2, with D unresolved. The source was peripheral blood, collected on day 0 of AZD1222 vaccination. The CDR3 DNA follows: TGTGCCAGCAGTATCGCAGCTAACTATGGCTACACCTTC. It specifies CASSIAANYGYTF.